This T cell receptor (beta chain) appears in the sequencing data of a study of human T cells and chemical hapten exposure. About the study: Chiefly female patients presented with alopecia areata, totalis or universalis.

Time point: patch test 2, 6 weeks after DPC sensitization. Stated treatment: therapeutic diphenylcyclopropenone sensitization with weekly scalp DPC. Each CDR3 protein gets one entry after TCRdb re-called the RACE reads with MiXCR. Seen here are under 90,000 distinct CDR3 sequences, 8.5% observed once, and the top ten hold under 3.5%. This clonotype was seen only a few times. Its antigen is undetermined. Trimming removed 4 bases from V and 6 bases from J, with 6 bases in between. This CDR3 is built from 10 residues. CDR1 is SQVTM and CDR2 is ANQGSEA in the germline V gene. Study conclusions and caveats: The donor cohort had alopecia, so its immune response may not match that of healthy people.

The rearrangement joins TRBV29-1 to TRBJ1-1, with D unresolved. The TCR comes from a woman aged 50 to 65 with alopecia areata. Some clones in this sample may be carry-over from other donors' samples. Source: whole blood, taken in connection with sensitization to the hapten diphenylcyclopropenone (DPC). Here the CDR3 reads CSVATSEAFF. In DNA form, the CDR3 reads TGCAGCGTTGCCACCTCTGAAGCTTTCTTT.